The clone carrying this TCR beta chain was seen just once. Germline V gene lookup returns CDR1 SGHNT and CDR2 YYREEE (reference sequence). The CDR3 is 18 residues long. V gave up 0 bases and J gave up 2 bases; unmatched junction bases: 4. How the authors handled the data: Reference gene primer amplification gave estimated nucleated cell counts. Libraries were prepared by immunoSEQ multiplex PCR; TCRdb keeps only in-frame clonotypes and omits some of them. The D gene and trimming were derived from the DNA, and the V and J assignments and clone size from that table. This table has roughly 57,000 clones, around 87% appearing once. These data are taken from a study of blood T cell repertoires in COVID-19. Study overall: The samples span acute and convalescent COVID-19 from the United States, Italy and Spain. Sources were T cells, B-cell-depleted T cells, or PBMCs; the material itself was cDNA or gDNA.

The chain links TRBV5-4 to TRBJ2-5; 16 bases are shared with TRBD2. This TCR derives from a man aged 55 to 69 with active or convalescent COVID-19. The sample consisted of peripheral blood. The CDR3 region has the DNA TGTGCCAGCAGCTTGGAAGGGACTAGCGGGAGGGCTCAAGAGACCCAGTACTTC. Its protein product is CASSLEGTSGRAQETQYF.